The 13 T cell receptor beta chains listed next were all sequenced from one sample in a study of human T cells and chemical hapten exposure (dated by TCRdb to the early 2020s). Library preparation was by RACE. Reads for this sample came from a NextSeq 500. TCRdb applied fastp at Q25 and MiXCR to the public reads, then kept only in-frame beta chains. Under each unique CDR3 protein, matching rows form one entry showing the most common genes and DNA. Within this sample are 150,000 to 200,000 distinct CDR3 sequences, with around 20% of them counted one time only. Clones ranked in the top ten supply approximately 6.7% of the sample. The time point tag for this specimen amounts to: patch test 1, 2 weeks after DPC sensitization. The intended sense of this specimen's treatment or condition label: therapeutic diphenylcyclopropenone sensitization with weekly scalp DPC. Sequences were derived from whole blood, sampled in connection with sensitization to the hapten diphenylcyclopropenone (DPC). These receptors all stem from a woman in her fifties or sixties with alopecia areata. Some clones in this sample may be carry-over from other donors' samples.

Here the CDR3 DNA reads TGTGCCAGCAGCCAGGGACTAGGCGGTGAGACCCAGTACTTC. This sequence encodes CASSQGLGGETQYF. The rearrangement uses TRBV3-1 and TRBJ2-5; 8 bases map to TRBD2. Germline assignment: CDR1 LGHDT and CDR2 YNNKEL (reference sequence). With V trimmed by 3 bases and J by 5 bases, 5 bases remained unmatched. The CDR3 is made up of 14 amino acids.

This sequence joins TRBV20-1 and TRBJ2-7, with 9 positions matching TRBD2. Trimming took 1 base from V and 9 from J; bases not matched to a gene: 10. The V gene's germline CDR1 is DFQATT and CDR2 SNEGSKA (reference sequence). The CDR3 runs to 14 residues. CDR3 bases: TGCAGTGCTAGAGGGGGACTAGCTCCCGATGCGCAGTACTTC. Protein: CSARGGLAPDAQYF.

The rearrangement uses TRBV12-3 or TRBV12-4 and TRBJ2-7; 11 bases are a match to TRBD1. The CDR3 is 15 residues long. Trimming removed 5 bases from V and 2 bases from J; junction bases left unmatched: 5. Here the CDR3 DNA reads TGTGCCAGCAGTGATGGGACAGGGGGTCCCTACGAGCAGTACTTC. This codes for CASSDGTGGPYEQYF.

This sequence joins TRBV29-1 and TRBJ2-7; D remains ambiguous. Trimming pared 1 base from V and 3 bases from J, leaving 7 bases between. Looked up from germline, CDR1 is SQVTM and CDR2 is ANQGSEA. The CDR3 totals 12 residues. This CDR3 is CSVEGQDYEQYF. CDR3 nucleotides: TGCAGCGTTGAAGGACAAGACTACGAGCAGTACTTC.

This clonotype has only a few counts. V and J are TRBV29-1 and TRBJ1-2, with D hard to call. Germline assignment: CDR1 SQVTM and CDR2 ANQGSEA. Trimming stripped 3 bases from V and 0 bases from J, with 14 bases between. This CDR3 has 15 residues. DNA of the CDR3: TGCAGCGTTGAGGTTCAGGACTGGTCTAACTATGGCTACACCTTC. As protein: CSVEVQDWSNYGYTF.

CDR3 sequence: CASRSGLAGVGGGKNIQYF. The CDR3 DNA is TGTGCCAGCAGATCCGGACTAGCGGGAGTTGGGGGAGGTAAAAACATTCAGTACTTC. The chain links TRBV28 to TRBJ2-4, with TRBD2 identical over 13 bases. This CDR3 is built from 19 residues. J was trimmed by 4 bases and V by 6 bases; bases with no gene match: 15. CDR1 MDHEN and CDR2 SYDVKM come from the germline V gene. The entire variable domain, with the rest obtained from reference TRBV28 and TRBJ2-4, is as follows: DVKVTQSSRYLVKRTGEKVFLECVQDMDHENMFWYRQDPGLGLRLIYFSYDVKMKEKGDIPEGYSVSREKKERFSLILESASTNQTSMYLCASRSGLAGVGGGKNIQYFGAGTRLSVL.

A few counts support this clonotype. This chain connects TRBV20-1 to TRBJ2-4; perhaps D is TRBD1 or TRBD2 (5 bases each). This CDR3 comprises 13 residues. The germline V and J ends were trimmed by 3 bases and 1 base, with 7 bases remaining between them. The V gene's germline CDR1 is DFQATT and CDR2 SNEGSKA (reference sequence). The CDR3 protein is CSASGGAKNIQYF. The CDR3 DNA reads TGCAGTGCTAGTGGGGGTGCCAAAAACATTCAGTACTTC.

This clonotype was detected a few times. The chain couples TRBV20-1 to TRBJ2-3; possibly TRBD2 for D (6 bases). The germline V and J ends were trimmed by 6 bases and 0 bases, with 16 bases remaining between them. The germline V gene has CDR1 DFQATT and CDR2 SNEGSKA (reference sequence). The CDR3 covers 15 residues. CDR3 region: CSALDSGSSTDTQYF. For the CDR3, the DNA is TGCAGTGCCCTGGATAGCGGCTCTAGCACAGATACGCAGTATTTT.

The chain couples TRBV13 to TRBJ2-4, with D perhaps TRBD1 (6 bases). V was clipped by 5 bases and J by 0 bases, with 11 bases between them. Germline assignment: CDR1 PRHDT and CDR2 FYEKMQ (reference sequence). The CDR3 contains 15 residues. In DNA, the CDR3 is TGTGCCAGCAGCCCCCCAGGGGTAGCCAAAAACATTCAGTACTTC. Translating gives CASSPPGVAKNIQYF.

The rearrangement uses TRBV29-1 and TRBJ2-3; TRBD1 matches 9 bases. Germline-derived CDR1 and CDR2 are SQVTM and ANQGSEA. V dropped 6 bases and J dropped 2; count of bases not matched to a gene: 6. This CDR3 spans 14 amino acids. The CDR3 coding sequence is TGCAGCGTCGGACAGGGGACCAACACAGATACGCAGTATTTT. Translated: CSVGQGTNTDTQYF.

The J gene is TRBJ2-5, the V gene TRBV7-9; no clear D. This CDR3 is 12 amino acids long. V gave up 5 bases and J gave up 7 bases, with 11 bases separating them. CDR1 and CDR2 (germline): SEHNR, FQNEAQ (reference sequence). CDR3 amino acids: CASSRSEPTQYF. The CDR3 DNA is TGTGCCAGCAGCCGATCCGAACCGACCCAGTACTTC.

As for this clonotype: The junction shows a germline mismatch at one end, possibly a read error. This chain uses TRBV5-5 with TRBJ1-5; D gene uncertain. The germline V gene has CDR1 SGHKS and CDR2 YYEKEE (reference sequence). The CDR3 is 15 amino acids. The CDR3 coding sequence is TGTGCCAGCAGCAAACAAGTTAATAGCAATCAGCCCCAGAATTTT. Protein: CASSKQVNSNQPQNF.

The rearrangement uses TRBV7-8 and TRBJ2-7; 7 nucleotides agree with TRBD2. The germline gives CDR1 SGHVS, CDR2 FQNEAQ. This CDR3 contains 13 residues. The V gene end was trimmed by 5 bases and the J gene end by 3 bases; junction bases not matched to a gene: 4. The CDR3 coding sequence is TGTGCCAGCAGCACCCGGGACTACTACGAGCAGTACTTC. Translating it yields CASSTRDYYEQYF.